These 12 T cell receptor beta chains share one sample of origin, sequenced in a study of cytomegalovirus exposure and HLA in healthy donors. PCR was performed using 60 Vbeta and 13 Jbeta primers. Using immunoSEQ multiplex PCR, the repertoire was profiled, and TCRdb retains in-frame clones only, with some absent. The sample has 150,000 to 200,000 clones; about three quarters are singletons. The sequenced sample was PBMCs. These TCRs come from a man under 40 in good health and CMV-seropositive.

V is TRBV5-1 and J is TRBJ2-7; 10 nucleotides match TRBD1. V lost 4 bases and J lost 5; bases outside the gene matches: 9. Looked up from germline, CDR1 is SGHRS and CDR2 is YFSETQ. This CDR3 comprises 15 residues. The CDR3 is CASSQWVDRGDEQYF. The DNA of the CDR3 is TGCGCCAGCAGCCAGTGGGTGGACAGGGGGGACGAGCAGTACTTC.

This clone has ten or more counts. V is TRBV2 and J is TRBJ2-7, with D tentatively TRBD2 (5 bases). Germline CDR1 is SNHLY and CDR2 is FYNNEI. The CDR3 is 14 amino acids. V gave up 3 bases and J gave up 6 bases, with 15 bases separating them. The CDR3 reads CASSDLIRAVEQYF. The DNA for the CDR3 is TGTGCCAGCAGTGATTTAATTCGAGCGGTCGAGCAGTACTTC.

This chain connects TRBV4-2 to TRBJ1-1; weak D call: TRBD1 (5 bases). This CDR3 has 14 residues. CDR1 and CDR2 from the germline V gene are LGHNA and YNFKEQ. Trimming shortened V by 4 bases and J by 4 bases, and 13 bases separated the two germline ends. The CDR3 nucleotides read TGTGCCAGCAGCCCCCCTGCAGGGCTCACTGAAGCTTTCTTT. Its translation: CASSPPAGLTEAFF.

The chain carries TRBV10-3 and TRBJ2-1; 12 nucleotides line up with TRBD2. CDR3 length equals 14 residues. J was trimmed by 5 bases and V by 7 bases; bases with no gene match: 3. CDR1 ENHRY and CDR2 SYGVKD come from the germline V gene. As DNA, the CDR3 is TGTGCCATCACTAGACTAGCGGGAGACAATGAGCAGTTCTTC. Its protein product is CAITRLAGDNEQFF.

This clone was found a few times. The CDR3 here is CAWKGGWNYGYTF. In DNA form, the CDR3 reads TGTGCCTGGAAGGGGGGGTGGAACTATGGCTACACCTTC. V and J are TRBV30 and TRBJ1-2; TRBD1 might be the D (6 bases). With 4 bases removed from V and 2 bases from J, the gap between germline ends came to 11 bases. The CDR3 is 13 amino acids. Per germline, CDR1 GTSNPN and CDR2 SVGIG (reference sequence).

This clone was detected only a few times. The J gene is TRBJ2-5, the V gene TRBV13, with D perhaps matching TRBD1 (6 bases). In germline, CDR1 is PRHDT, CDR2 FYEKMQ (reference sequence). Trimming cost V 5 bases and J 4 bases, with 14 bases left between them. This CDR3 has 14 residues. The CDR3 DNA is TGTGCCAGCAGCCTCGGGACAACCAGAGAGACCCAGTACTTC. Amino acid sequence: CASSLGTTRETQYF.

This chain uses TRBV7-3 with TRBJ2-6, with 8 positions matching TRBD1. In germline, CDR1 is SGHTA, CDR2 FQGTGA. The J segment lost 1 base and the V segment lost 4 bases, leaving 6 bases of the junction unmatched. The CDR3 covers 17 residues. The CDR3 DNA reads TGTGCCAGCAGCTCAGGGGGCGCAGGGTCTGGGGCCAACGTCCTGACTTTC. Translating gives CASSSGGAGSGANVLTF.

The J gene is TRBJ1-1, the V gene TRBV11-3; possible D gene TRBD1, 5 bases. V dropped 6 bases and J dropped 1 base, with 9 bases sitting between them. This CDR3 spans 13 amino acids. CDR1 is SGHNT, CDR2 YENEEA, per germline. DNA of the CDR3: TGTGCCAGCAGGCCAACAGGGAACACTGAAGCTTTCTTT. This encodes CASRPTGNTEAFF.

The chain carries TRBV7-3 and TRBJ1-2; 7 nucleotides align to TRBD1. Germline assignment: CDR1 SGHTA and CDR2 FQGTGA. There are 16 residues in the CDR3. J gave up 1 base and V 2 bases, and 7 bases lay outside the gene matches. The DNA for the CDR3 is TGTGCCAGCAGCTTATCCCGGGACAGCCATAACTATGGCTACACCTTC. Amino acid sequence: CASSLSRDSHNYGYTF.

The chain carries TRBV7-2 and TRBJ2-3, with D maybe TRBD2 (6 bases). Germline CDR1 reads SGHTA; CDR2 reads FQGNSA. Trimming pared 5 bases from V and 9 bases from J, leaving 12 bases between. This CDR3 is built from 12 residues. In DNA, the CDR3 is TGTGCCAGCAGCGCGACTAGTGAGACGCAGTATTTT. Encoded protein: CASSATSETQYF. The variable domain in full, with the rest retrieved from reference TRBV7-2 and TRBJ2-3, is GAGVSQSPSNKVTEKGKDVELRCDPISGHTALYWYRQSLGQGLEFLIYFQGNSAPDKSGLPSDRFSAERTGGSVSTLTIQRTQQEDSAVYLCASSATSETQYFGPGTRLTVL.

This clone was counted once. J is TRBJ2-3 and V is TRBV7-9; D gene unclear. V lost 8 bases and J lost 0, with 9 bases in between. Per germline, CDR1 SEHNR and CDR2 FQNEAQ (reference sequence). CDR3 length: 13 amino acids. Here the CDR3 DNA reads TGTGCCAGCCGGTCCTCTAGCACAGATACGCAGTATTTT. This sequence encodes CASRSSSTDTQYF.

The rearrangement links TRBV2 to TRBJ2-3, with 14 bases matching TRBD2. Germline assignment: CDR1 SNHLY and CDR2 FYNNEI. The CDR3 covers 16 residues. Germline trimming cut 3 bases from V and 4 bases from J; bases unmatched to any gene: 3. The CDR3 coding sequence is TGTGCCAGCAGTGACCCGGGACTAGCGGGAGCAGATACGCAGTATTTT. This translates into CASSDPGLAGADTQYF.